This TCR beta chain was captured by sequencing in a study of technical replicates of blood from a handful of donors. V gave up 3 bases and J gave up 3 bases; unmatched junction bases: 9. The CDR3 contains 16 residues. Germline CDR1 is LGHNA and CDR2 is YNFKEQ. TCRdb keeps only in-frame clones here, not all; method: immunoSEQ multiplex PCR. Among tens of thousands of clones listed, roughly 88% were seen once. V gene TRBV4-2 combines with J gene TRBJ2-7, with TRBD1 matching over 9 bases. This TCR was sampled from a human donor in good health. Some clones in this sample may be carry-over from other donors' samples. Sequencing input: PBMCs. CDR3 sequence: CASSHDVGQGNYEQYF. The CDR3 region has the DNA TGTGCCAGCAGCCACGACGTGGGACAGGGAAACTACGAGCAGTACTTC.